These 26 T cell receptor beta chains came from one sample sequenced in a study of blood T cell repertoires in COVID-19. Some clones are missing from TCRdb's copy, which holds only in-frame ones; the method was immunoSEQ multiplex PCR. The table records 84,000 or so clones, around 82% of them present only once. The sequencing input was peripheral blood. The receptors come from a man between 60 and 70 years old with COVID-19, enrolled during active disease.

The V and J genes are TRBV14 and TRBJ1-1; 7 bases fit TRBD1. CDR1 is SGHDN and CDR2 is FVKESK in the germline V gene. Trimming took 4 bases from V and 2 from J; bases not matched to a gene: 7. This CDR3 has 15 residues. CDR3 DNA sequence: TGTGCCAGCAGCCGCTCGAGGGGGCCCAACACTGAAGCTTTCTTT. It yields the protein CASSRSRGPNTEAFF.

V gene TRBV10-3 combines with J gene TRBJ2-1; TRBD1 matches 10 bases. V was pared by 7 bases and J by 2 bases, with 2 bases of the junction left unmatched. The CDR3 runs 14 residues. The germline V gene encodes CDR1 ENHRY and CDR2 SYGVKD. Here the CDR3 DNA reads TGTGCCATCACTGGACAGGGGGCCTACAATGAGCAGTTCTTC. Protein: CAITGQGAYNEQFF.

The gene calls are TRBV6-5 and TRBJ2-5; maybe TRBD2 (6 bases). CDR1 and CDR2 from the germline V gene are MNHEY and SVGAGI. Trimming stripped 7 bases from V and 7 bases from J, with 16 bases between. The CDR3 runs to 13 residues. In DNA form, the CDR3 reads TGTGCCAGCAAAGGGACTTACACGGGGACCCAGTACTTC. This gives the protein CASKGTYTGTQYF.

The rearrangement joins TRBV7-2 to TRBJ1-2; D is ambiguous. The CDR3 runs 16 residues. Trimming stripped 1 base from V and 1 base from J, with 13 bases between. CDR1 and CDR2 from the germline V gene are SGHTA and FQGNSA. The CDR3 loop is CASSLVLQFFNYGYTF. The CDR3 DNA is TGTGCCAGCAGCTTAGTTTTACAATTTTTTAACTATGGCTACACCTTC.

On this clone itself: A junction end diverges from the germline sequence, so it may reflect a read error. The chain is built from TRBV6-5 and TRBJ2-2; 8 bases are shared with TRBD1. CDR3 size: 13 residues. Germline assignment: CDR1 MNHEY and CDR2 SVGAGI. The CDR3 sequence: CAGDRGRHRGAVF. CDR3 nucleotide sequence: TGTGCCGGCGACAGGGGACGACACCGGGGAGCTGTTTTT.

CDR3 loop: CASNISSGRGVDTQYF. The CDR3 coding sequence is TGCGCCAGCAACATTTCTAGCGGGAGAGGAGTTGATACGCAGTATTTT. The chain employs TRBV10-1 and TRBJ2-3; the match to TRBD2 covers 10 bases. Germline-derived CDR1 and CDR2 are WNHNN and SYGVQD (reference sequence). V shed 7 bases and J 6 bases; nucleotides not matched to a gene: 13. The CDR3 runs to 16 residues.

The rearrangement links TRBV10-3 to TRBJ2-5, with a weak D call TRBD1 (5 bases). The CDR3 has 16 residues. The V gene's germline CDR1 is ENHRY and CDR2 SYGVKD. Deletions cut 2 bases from V and 1 base from J, with 14 bases between. CDR3 sequence (DNA): TGTGCCATCAGTGAGGGTTGGGGCTTCGGCCAAGAGACCCAGTACTTC. This encodes CAISEGWGFGQETQYF.

The chain is built from TRBV12-3 or TRBV12-4 and TRBJ2-7; D might be TRBD2 (6 bases). The CDR3 spans 12 residues. The V end was cut by 7 bases, the J end by 6 bases, with 13 bases between. This CDR3 reads CASTRGGSEQYF. The CDR3 DNA sequence: TGTGCCAGCACGCGGGGCGGCAGCGAGCAGTACTTC.

V and J are TRBV11-3 and TRBJ1-4, with D perhaps TRBD1 (6 bases). The germline V gene encodes CDR1 SGHNT and CDR2 YENEEA. The CDR3 covers 15 residues. V gave up 4 bases and J gave up 6 bases, with 15 bases separating them. The CDR3 nucleotides are TGTGCCAGCAGCTCACAGGGAGAAGGTCATGAAAAACTGTTTTTT. It codes for CASSSQGEGHEKLFF.

The rearrangement uses TRBV14 and TRBJ1-2, with D possibly being TRBD1 (6 bases). CDR1 and CDR2 from the germline V gene are SGHDN and FVKESK. Trimming took off 0 bases at V and 1 base at J, with 9 bases between the two ends. This CDR3 contains 15 residues. CDR3 DNA sequence: TGTGCCAGCAGCCAAGATTACAGGGTTAACTATGGCTACACCTTC. Translating gives CASSQDYRVNYGYTF.

This chain uses TRBV5-4 with TRBJ2-3; 13 bases are a match to TRBD2. The germline V gene encodes CDR1 SGHNT and CDR2 YYREEE (reference sequence). V lost 0 bases and J lost 2; bases outside the gene matches: 12. The length of the CDR3 is 20 residues. CDR3 nucleotide sequence: TGTGCCAGCAGCTTGGGACTAGCGGGAGGATCATCATCGCACACAGATACGCAGTATTTT. Protein product: CASSLGLAGGSSSHTDTQYF.

The CDR3 coding sequence is TGTGCCAGCATCCAAGCGGGAGTTTACACCGGGGAGCTGTTTTTT. Its translation: CASIQAGVYTGELFF. V gene TRBV7-9 combines with J gene TRBJ2-2; 8 positions agree with TRBD2. CDR3 length: 15 amino acids. The V and J ends lost 7 bases and 3 bases, in that order; junction bases with no gene match: 7. Germline CDR1 is SEHNR and CDR2 is FQNEAQ (reference sequence). The whole variable domain, filled in from reference TRBV7-9 and TRBJ2-2, reads DTGVSQNPRHKITKRGQNVTFRCDPISEHNRLYWYRQTLGQGPEFLTYFQNEAQLEKSRLLSDRFSAERPKGSFSTLEIQRTEQGDSAMYLCASIQAGVYTGELFFGEGSRLTVL.

The chain is built from TRBV12-3 or TRBV12-4 and TRBJ2-7, with 11 bases identical to TRBD1. The CDR3 totals 12 residues. V trimming: 5 bases; J trimming: 12 bases; junction bases outside the gene matches: 6. The CDR3 sequence is CASSPGQGVSYF. For the CDR3, the DNA is TGTGCCAGCAGTCCGGGACAGGGGGTTTCGTACTTC.

Written as DNA, the CDR3 is TGCGCCAGCAGCTTCAGGGCGGATGAGCAGTTCTTC. Its translation: CASSFRADEQFF. The chain recombines TRBV5-1 with TRBJ2-1; D possibly corresponds to TRBD1 (5 bases). The germline V and J ends were trimmed by 2 bases and 8 bases, with 8 bases remaining between them. The CDR3 length is 12 residues. Germline V gives CDR1 SGHRS, CDR2 YFSETQ.

The DNA of the CDR3 is TGTGCCAGTAGTATATTGGAGAAGCCGAATGAGCAGTTCTTC. Protein product: CASSILEKPNEQFF. This chain uses TRBV19 with TRBJ2-1; D remains unclear. Trimming pared 2 bases from V and 7 bases from J, leaving 12 bases between. This CDR3 is 14 amino acids long. Germline-derived CDR1 and CDR2 are LNHDA and SQIVND (reference sequence).

This clone appeared many times. This rearrangement joins TRBV19 to TRBJ1-1; tentative D call: TRBD1 (5 bases). The CDR3 extends over 19 amino acids. The V gene lost 3 bases and the J gene lost 0 bases, with 23 bases spanning the gap. CDR1 LNHDA and CDR2 SQIVND come from the germline V gene (reference sequence). The CDR3 here is CASSIHHGANEYMNTEAFF. The CDR3 DNA reads as TGTGCCAGTAGTATCCACCATGGGGCAAATGAATACATGAACACTGAAGCTTTCTTT.

This rearrangement joins TRBV11-2 to TRBJ1-2; 7 bases align to TRBD1. CDR1 SGHAT and CDR2 FQNNGV come from the germline V gene. This CDR3 contains 19 residues. J lost 4 bases, V lost 4 bases, and 21 bases had no gene match. CDR3 nucleotide sequence: TGTGCCAGCAGCTCGATTAGGGTCGGACAGGTGAGGCCCGCCTATGGCTACACCTTC. Amino acid sequence: CASSSIRVGQVRPAYGYTF.

This chain connects TRBV5-1 to TRBJ2-3; TRBD2 is a possible D gene (7 bases). V shed 7 bases and J shed 0 bases, with 15 bases lying between them. Germline V gives CDR1 SGHRS, CDR2 YFSETQ. The CDR3 runs to 15 residues. CDR3 residues: CASGLGGASTDTQYF. CDR3 coding DNA: TGCGCCAGCGGACTGGGGGGGGCGAGCACAGATACGCAGTATTTT.

This chain connects TRBV6-1 to TRBJ1-6; perhaps TRBD1 as D (5 bases). V was cut by 3 bases and J by 5 bases, with 20 bases left in between. Germline-derived CDR1 and CDR2 are MNHNS and SASEGT. CDR3 length: 18 residues. CDR3: CASSEGGAGGRDNSPLHF. The CDR3 DNA sequence: TGTGCCAGCAGTGAGGGAGGGGCCGGCGGCAGGGATAATTCACCCCTCCACTTT.

This chain uses TRBV19 with TRBJ2-1; weak D call: TRBD2 (5 bases). Germline V gives CDR1 LNHDA, CDR2 SQIVND (reference sequence). Trimming took 1 base from V and 0 from J, leaving 10 bases between them. This CDR3 region has 16 residues. DNA of the CDR3: TGTGCCAGTAGTATAGCGGGAAGCCACTCCTACAATGAGCAGTTCTTC. It encodes CASSIAGSHSYNEQFF.

This rearrangement joins TRBV14 to TRBJ2-2; D is undetermined. The germline V and J ends were trimmed by 4 bases and 6 bases, with 12 bases remaining between them. Looked up from germline, CDR1 is SGHDN and CDR2 is FVKESK. The CDR3 is 14 residues long. The CDR3 protein is CASSRNSLPGELFF. The CDR3 region has the DNA TGTGCCAGCAGCCGGAACAGTCTTCCCGGGGAGCTGTTTTTT.

The chain is built from TRBV18 and TRBJ1-5, with unresolved D. This CDR3 comprises 13 residues. V was cut by 2 bases and J by 3 bases, with 5 bases left in between. Germline CDR1 reads KGHSH; CDR2 reads LQKENI. The CDR3 here is CASSPSINQPQHF. Here the CDR3 DNA reads TGTGCCAGCTCACCATCTATCAATCAGCCCCAGCATTTT.

The rearrangement joins TRBV18 to TRBJ1-1; D is possibly TRBD1 (5 bases). V dropped 2 bases and J dropped 4 bases, with 20 bases sitting between them. This CDR3 is built from 17 residues. CDR1 KGHSH and CDR2 LQKENI come from the germline V gene. Written as DNA, the CDR3 is TGTGCCAGCTCACCAGATACAGTGATCGGACAAAGCACTGAAGCTTTCTTT. Its protein product is CASSPDTVIGQSTEAFF. Full variable domain (rest looked up from reference TRBV18 and TRBJ1-1): NAGVMQNPRHLVRRRGQEARLRCSPMKGHSHVYWYRQLPEEGLKFMVYLQKENIIDESGMPKERFSAEFPKEGPSILRIQQVVRGDSAAYFCASSPDTVIGQSTEAFFGQGTRLTVV.

The V call is TRBV29-1, the J call TRBJ1-2, with D unresolved. The V and J ends lost 7 bases and 2 bases respectively, with 20 bases between them. The CDR3 is 15 residues long. The germline V gene encodes CDR1 SQVTM and CDR2 ANQGSEA. The CDR3 DNA reads as TGCAGCGCCCTTGGCCGCGGCGGAGGGAACTATGGCTACACCTTC. It translates to CSALGRGGGNYGYTF.

The chain carries TRBV21-1 and TRBJ2-7; the D call of TRBD2 is as the table states it, not checked on the DNA. TRBV21-1 is annotated as a pseudogene. This CDR3 spans 16 amino acids. CDR3 DNA: TGTGCCAGCAGCAAAGTGTGGGCCCCCCTAGCCGGGGAGCAGTACTTC. As protein: CASSKVWAPLAGEQYF.

In this sample, this clone turned up once. V is TRBV6-2 or TRBV6-3 and J is TRBJ2-7; TRBD2 aligns across 7 bases. CDR1 MNHEY and CDR2 SVGEGT come from the germline V gene. V dropped 6 bases and J dropped 0; count of bases not matched to a gene: 8. The CDR3 runs 15 residues. CDR3 in DNA: TGTGCCAGCAGCAACCCAAGCGGGAACTCCTACGAGCAGTACTTC. This gives the protein CASSNPSGNSYEQYF.